This is a list of T cell receptor beta chains from one sample in a study of CD8+ T cells in alopecia areata. Some clones are missing from TCRdb's copy, which holds only in-frame ones; the method was immunoSEQ multiplex PCR. The sample lists fewer than 350,000 clones; about 62% were seen once. The sample in question was CD4+ T cells sorted from blood, obtained at week 24, from a patient treated with tofacitinib. Source of these receptors: a human donor with alopecia areata. CDR3s include the opening cysteine and the closing phenylalanine or tryptophan. The D gene is left open where the match is weak. Where a row states a size, it is once, few, many or the class of an expanded clone; other rows omit it.

v_gene	j_gene	d_gene	abundance	CDR3nt	CDR3aa
TRBV29-1	TRBJ1-1	.	.	TGCAGCGTCCAACGGGGGGCGGACACTGAAGCTTTCTTT	CSVQRGADTEAFF
TRBV6-5	TRBJ2-7	TRBD1	few	TGTGCCAGCAGTTACTCATCCGGGACAGGGGACTACGAGCAGTACTTC	CASSYSSGTGDYEQYF
TRBV7-2	TRBJ2-3	.	.	TGTGCCAGCAGCTTCTGGGACACTTGGGCCACAGATACGCAGTATTTT	CASSFWDTWATDTQYF
TRBV28	TRBJ2-5	.	few	TGTGCCAGCGGCCCCACGGGGGTGGTGGGGACCCAGTACTTC	CASGPTGVVGTQYF
TRBV9	TRBJ1-1	.	.	TGTGCCAGCAGCGTAGGACAGTTCACTGAAGCTTTCTTT	CASSVGQFTEAFF
TRBV7-2	TRBJ1-2	.	few	TGTGCCAGCAGCTTAGCTCTCGGAGGCTACACCTTC	CASSLALGGYTF
TRBV2	TRBJ2-5	.	.	TGTGCCAGGGGTCCAACAGGAGCCCGGGGGGAGACCCAGTACTTC	CARGPTGARGETQYF
TRBV7-7	TRBJ2-5	.	.	TGTGCTAGCAGCTTACGCGCACAAGAGACCCAGTACTTC	CASSLRAQETQYF
TRBV15	TRBJ2-1	.	few	TGTGCCACCAGCAGAGATGCGAAGTTCGGGCAGTTCTTC	CATSRDAKFGQFF
TRBV23-1	TRBJ1-2	.	.	TGCGCCACGGGCCTCAGGGTCCGTGGCTACACCTTC	CATGLRVRGYTF
TRBV4-2	TRBJ1-5	.	few	TGTGCCAGCAGCCAAGGGGTGGGTCAGCCCCAGCATTTT	CASSQGVGQPQHF
TRBV15	TRBJ2-7	TRBD1	.	TGTGCCACCAGCAGAGATGTGACAGGGGGGTTATACGAGCAGTACTTC	CATSRDVTGGLYEQYF
TRBV30	TRBJ1-1	.	once	TGTGCCTGGATAACTCGCACGGGGAGAAACACTGAAGCTTTCTTT	CAWITRTGRNTEAFF
TRBV7-9	TRBJ2-4	TRBD1	.	TGTGCCAGCAGCTTAGTTACGGGACAGGCCATGAAAAACATTCAGTACTTC	CASSLVTGQAMKNIQYF
TRBV28	TRBJ2-5	.	.	TGTGCCAGCAGTTACGGGACTCCAGAGACCCAGTACTTC	CASSYGTPETQYF
TRBV4-1	TRBJ1-1	TRBD1	.	TGCGCCAGCAGCCCTAGAGGGTCTGAGGGGGCAGCTTTCTTT	CASSPRGSEGAAFF
TRBV28	TRBJ2-5	.	few	TGTGCCAGCCTTAAGTCTGGGGGTTTGGAGACCCAGTACTTC	CASLKSGGLETQYF
TRBV27	TRBJ1-1	.	.	TGTGCCAGCAGTTTAGTTTCAGGAGGTAGAGCTTTCTTT	CASSLVSGGRAFF
TRBV30	TRBJ1-4	.	.	TGTGCCTGGAGAACCGGGGATGAAAAACTGTTTTTT	CAWRTGDEKLFF